A selection of T cell receptor beta chains follows, all from one sample in a study of blood T cell repertoires in COVID-19. This table comes from immunoSEQ multiplex PCR, and its TCRdb copy is limited to in-frame clones, with some not included. The top ten hold roughly 8.9% of the sample, which has 160,000 or so clones, about 79% seen once. The sequenced material came from peripheral blood. All receptors derive from a woman in her fifties or sixties with acute or convalescent COVID-19. CDR3s include the opening cysteine and the closing phenylalanine or tryptophan. The D gene is left open where the match is weak. Size values are once, few and many counts, or a class for expanded clones, and some rows have none.

TRBJ1-2 | 13 | TRBV27 | once | . | TGTGCCAGCAGTTTACGGGGGACCTATGGCTACACCTTC | CASSLRGTYGYTF
TRBJ2-6 | 16 | TRBV19 | . | . | TGTGCCAGTAGTGCTGGCCCGGGTGGTGGGGCCAACGTCCTGACTTTC | CASSAGPGGGANVLTF
TRBJ2-3 | 19 | TRBV3-1/TRBV3-2 | . | . | TGTGCCAGCAGCCAAGATTCCTACCGGGGGGCTGAGGGCACAGATACGCAGTATTTT | CASSQDSYRGAEGTDTQYF
TRBJ1-4 | 13 | TRBV20-1 | . | . | TGCAGTGCTAGTAAGGACACAAATGAAAAACTGTTTTTT | CSASKDTNEKLFF
TRBJ1-6 | 16 | TRBV2 | . | . | TGTGCCAGCAGTGAAAGAGGGCCCCTTAGGAATTCACCCCTCCACTTT | CASSERGPLRNSPLHF
TRBJ2-7 | 17 | TRBV27 | . | TRBD1 | TGTGCCAGCAGTTTAAGGGCCCAGACAGGGGCAGCCCACGAGCAGTACTTC | CASSLRAQTGAAHEQYF
TRBJ1-4 | 16 | TRBV4-1 | . | TRBD1 | TGCGCCAGCAGCCAGTGGGGAGGGACAGGGTTTGAAAAACTGTTTTTT | CASSQWGGTGFEKLFF
TRBJ1-5 | 16 | TRBV5-1 | . | TRBD1 | TGCGCCAGCAGCTTGGCCGGACAGGGGGCGGGACAGCCCCAGCATTTT | CASSLAGQGAGQPQHF
TRBJ2-7 | 13 | TRBV7-8 | . | . | TGTGCCAGCAGCCCAAGGGGCTCCTACGAGCAGTACTTC | CASSPRGSYEQYF
TRBJ2-5 | 14 | TRBV7-2 | . | TRBD1 | TGTGCCAGCAGCCCGAACCCAGGGGACAGGACCCAGTACTTC | CASSPNPGDRTQYF
TRBJ1-1 | 15 | TRBV5-6 | once | . | TGTGCCAGCAGCTTGGGGCCCGCAGTGAACACTGAAGCTTTCTTT | CASSLGPAVNTEAFF
TRBJ2-3 | 14 | TRBV27 | . | TRBD2 | TGTGCCAGCAGTTTAATCGGGAGGTCAGATACGCAGTATTTT | CASSLIGRSDTQYF
TRBJ2-7 | 14 | TRBV6-5 | once | . | TGTGCCAGCAGTTCTGGGACTTCGGGTAAGGAGCAGTACTTC | CASSSGTSGKEQYF
TRBJ2-1 | 16 | TRBV7-6 | . | TRBD2 | TGTGCCAGCAGCTTAGCCCCGGGGGGGAACAATAATGAGCAGTTCTTC | CASSLAPGGNNNEQFF
TRBJ2-3 | 14 | TRBV12-5 | . | TRBD1 | TGTGCTAGTGCCCCCGGGACAGCAACAGATACGCAGTATTTT | CASAPGTATDTQYF
TRBJ1-5 | 15 | TRBV3-1/TRBV3-2 | few | . | TGTGCCAGCAGCCAAGCATCAACAGGGTATCAGCCCCAGCATTTT | CASSQASTGYQPQHF
TRBJ1-1 | 15 | TRBV4-1 | . | . | TGCGCCAGCAGCCAGGGCAGGGGCATGAACACTGAAGCTTTCTTT | CASSQGRGMNTEAFF
TRBJ2-7 | 15 | TRBV6-2/TRBV6-3 | . | . | TGTGCCAGCAGTACCACGGGACACCTATCCTACGAGCAGTACTTC | CASSTTGHLSYEQYF
TRBJ2-5 | 15 | TRBV19 | . | TRBD1 | TGTGCCAGTAGTACCCGGACAGGGGGCCAAGAGACCCAGTACTTC | CASSTRTGGQETQYF
TRBJ1-1 | 15 | TRBV27 | . | . | TGTGCCACCTACTCAAGCGGTGCGCAAAGCACTGAAGCTTTCTTT | CATYSSGAQSTEAFF
TRBJ2-2 | 15 | TRBV7-2 | . | TRBD1 | TGTGCCAGCAGCGTGGGACAGCTATTCACCGGGGAGCTGTTTTTT | CASSVGQLFTGELFF
TRBJ2-3 | 14 | TRBV3-1/TRBV3-2 | once | . | TGTGCCAGCAGCCTACAGGGCTCGGTGGATACGCAGTATTTT | CASSLQGSVDTQYF
TRBJ2-1 | 18 | TRBV29-1 | . | TRBD2 | TGCAGCGTTACGATCTACTCCGGGACTAGCGGGAGAGGGGGTGAGCAGTTCTTC | CSVTIYSGTSGRGGEQFF
TRBJ2-6 | 18 | TRBV6-2/TRBV6-3 | . | . | TGTGCCAGCAGCCCCCCCGGGACATTGACCTCTGGGGCCAACGTCCTGACTTTC | CASSPPGTLTSGANVLTF
TRBJ2-7 | 13 | TRBV5-6 | . | TRBD1 | TGTGCCAGCAGCTTTTTTAGGGGGCAAGAGCAGTACTTC | CASSFFRGQEQYF
TRBJ2-1 | 12 | TRBV29-1 | . | . | TGCAGCGCCCGGACTGACTACAATGAGCAGTTCTTC | CSARTDYNEQFF
TRBJ2-7 | 14 | TRBV10-3 | . | TRBD1 | TGTGCCATCAGCACGGGACAGGGGGCCTACGAGCAGTACTTC | CAISTGQGAYEQYF
TRBJ2-1 | 14 | TRBV28 | . | . | TGTGCCAGCAGTACCCCGGGACAATACAATGAGCAGTTCTTC | CASSTPGQYNEQFF
TRBJ1-4 | 15 | TRBV7-2 | once | . | TGTGCCAGCAGTCCCGGACAGCCACACAATGAAAAACTGTTTTTT | CASSPGQPHNEKLFF
TRBJ2-7 | 14 | TRBV19 | . | TRBD2 | TGTGCCAGTAGTGCGAGCGGGAGATACTACGAGCAGTACTTC | CASSASGRYYEQYF
TRBJ2-7 | 14 | TRBV6-5 | . | TRBD2 | TGTGCCAGCCATAAGGGACTAGCGGTGGGCGAGCAGTACTTC | CASHKGLAVGEQYF
TRBJ1-1 | 16 | TRBV28 | once | TRBD1 | TGTGCCAGCAGACCGGCAGGGGGCCCCATGAACACTGAAGCTTTCTTT | CASRPAGGPMNTEAFF
TRBJ2-2 | 16 | TRBV4-1 | . | . | TGCGCCAGCAGCCGGTCCCTGGCGGAGGAGGCCGGGGAGCTGTTTTTT | CASSRSLAEEAGELFF
TRBJ2-7 | 16 | TRBV25-1 | . | TRBD1 | TGTGCCAGCAGAGACGCCAAAGGGACAGGGGTCCACGAGCAGTACTTC | CASRDAKGTGVHEQYF
TRBJ2-1 | 17 | TRBV7-9 | . | TRBD2 | TGTGCCAGCAGCCTAATGGGTGAGGGAGGGATGAACAATGAGCAGTTCTTC | CASSLMGEGGMNNEQFF
TRBJ2-2 | 16 | TRBV28 | . | TRBD1 | TGTGCCAGCAGTTTTAAGGGACAGGGGTTGACCGGGGAGCTGTTTTTT | CASSFKGQGLTGELFF
TRBJ2-2 | 19 | TRBV6-2/TRBV6-3 | . | TRBD2 | TGTGCCAGCAGTTACTCCCACAATAGCGGGGGACCTTCTGACGGGGAGCTGTTTTTT | CASSYSHNSGGPSDGELFF
TRBJ1-2 | 12 | TRBV10-2 | . | TRBD1 | TGCGCCAGCAGTCAGGGGGACTATGGCTACACCTTC | CASSQGDYGYTF